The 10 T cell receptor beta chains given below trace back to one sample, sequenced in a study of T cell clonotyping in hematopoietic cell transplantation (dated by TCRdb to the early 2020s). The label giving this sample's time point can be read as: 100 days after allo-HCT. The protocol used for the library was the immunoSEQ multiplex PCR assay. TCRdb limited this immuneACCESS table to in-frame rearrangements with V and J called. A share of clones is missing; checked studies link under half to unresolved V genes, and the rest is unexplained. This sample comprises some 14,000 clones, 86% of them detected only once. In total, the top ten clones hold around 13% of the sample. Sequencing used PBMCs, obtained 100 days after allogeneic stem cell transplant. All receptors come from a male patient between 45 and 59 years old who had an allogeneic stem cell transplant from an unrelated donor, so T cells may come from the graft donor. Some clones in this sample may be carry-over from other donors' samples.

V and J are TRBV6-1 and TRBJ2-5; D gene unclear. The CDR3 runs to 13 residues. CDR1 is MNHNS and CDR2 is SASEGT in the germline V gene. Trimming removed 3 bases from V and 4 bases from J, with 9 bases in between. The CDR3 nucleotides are TGTGCCAGCAGTGAGCCGGGCAGAGAGACCCAGTACTTC. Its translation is CASSEPGRETQYF.

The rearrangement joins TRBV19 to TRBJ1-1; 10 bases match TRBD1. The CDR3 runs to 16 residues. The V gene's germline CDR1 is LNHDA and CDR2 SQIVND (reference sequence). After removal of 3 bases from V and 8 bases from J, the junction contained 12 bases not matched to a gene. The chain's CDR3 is CASSIGTGATNREAFF. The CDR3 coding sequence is TGTGCCAGTAGTATCGGGACAGGGGCGACTAATAGAGAAGCTTTCTTT.

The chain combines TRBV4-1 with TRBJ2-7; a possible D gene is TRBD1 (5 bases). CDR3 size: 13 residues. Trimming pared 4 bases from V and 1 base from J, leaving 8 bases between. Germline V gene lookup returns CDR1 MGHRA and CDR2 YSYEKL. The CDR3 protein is CASSPRQSYEQYF. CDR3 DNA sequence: TGCGCCAGCAGCCCTAGACAGTCCTACGAGCAGTACTTC.

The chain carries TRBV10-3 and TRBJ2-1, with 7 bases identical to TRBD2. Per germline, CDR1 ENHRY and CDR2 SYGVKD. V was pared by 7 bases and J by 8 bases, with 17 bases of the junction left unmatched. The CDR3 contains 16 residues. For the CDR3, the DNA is TGTGCCATCATGAGGGGCGGGAGTAGGACGATTGATGAGCAGTTCTTC. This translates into CAIMRGGSRTIDEQFF.

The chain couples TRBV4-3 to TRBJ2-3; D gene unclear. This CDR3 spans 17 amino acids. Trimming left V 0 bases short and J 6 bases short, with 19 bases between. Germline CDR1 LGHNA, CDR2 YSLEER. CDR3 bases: TGCGCCAGCAGCCAAGATAGGGTAGTTCGTTCCTTCGATACGCAGTATTTT. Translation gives CASSQDRVVRSFDTQYF.

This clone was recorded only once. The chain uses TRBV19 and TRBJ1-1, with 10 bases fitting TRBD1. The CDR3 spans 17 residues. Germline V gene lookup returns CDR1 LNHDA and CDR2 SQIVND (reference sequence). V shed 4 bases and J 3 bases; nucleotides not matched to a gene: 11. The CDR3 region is CASSTLPGQGSYTEAFF. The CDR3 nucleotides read TGTGCCAGTAGTACCCTTCCGGGACAGGGGTCGTACACTGAAGCTTTCTTT.

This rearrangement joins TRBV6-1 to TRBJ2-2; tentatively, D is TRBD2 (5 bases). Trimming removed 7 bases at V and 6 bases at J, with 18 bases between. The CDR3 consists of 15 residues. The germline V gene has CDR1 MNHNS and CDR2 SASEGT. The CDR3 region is CASTPSRGWAGELFF. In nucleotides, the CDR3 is TGTGCCAGCACCCCCTCCCGGGGTTGGGCCGGGGAGCTGTTTTTT.

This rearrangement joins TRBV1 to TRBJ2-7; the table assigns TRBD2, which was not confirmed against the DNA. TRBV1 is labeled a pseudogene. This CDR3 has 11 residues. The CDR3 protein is CTSTRQKEQYF. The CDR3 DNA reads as TGCACCAGCACGAGGCAAAAAGAGCAGTACTTC.

The CDR3 loop reads CASCTGYMNTEAFF. As DNA, the CDR3 is TGTGCCAGCTGTACAGGGTATATGAACACTGAAGCTTTCTTT. This chain connects TRBV6-6 to TRBJ1-1; D perhaps matches TRBD1 (6 bases). CDR1 and CDR2 from the germline V gene are MNHNY and SVGAGI (reference sequence). Trimming removed 8 bases from V and 0 bases from J, with 13 bases in between. The CDR3 has 14 amino acids.

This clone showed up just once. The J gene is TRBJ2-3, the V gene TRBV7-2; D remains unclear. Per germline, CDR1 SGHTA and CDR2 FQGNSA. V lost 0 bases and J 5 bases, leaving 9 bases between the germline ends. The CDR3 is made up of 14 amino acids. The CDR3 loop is CASSLALWKDTQYF. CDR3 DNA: TGTGCCAGCAGCTTAGCGCTGTGGAAAGATACGCAGTATTTT. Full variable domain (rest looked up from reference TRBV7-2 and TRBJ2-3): GAGVSQSPSNKVTEKGKDVELRCDPISGHTALYWYRQSLGQGLEFLIYFQGNSAPDKSGLPSDRFSAERTGGSVSTLTIQRTQQEDSAVYLCASSLALWKDTQYFGPGTRLTVL.